The clone carrying this T cell receptor (beta chain) was seen a handful of times. Generated by immunoSEQ multiplex PCR, the TCRdb table keeps only in-frame clones and is missing some. This sample carries about 22,000 clones, around nine tenths of them seen once, and the ten largest clones take approximately 1.5%. This entry comes from a study of T cells in tumors and immune-related adverse events. With 4 bases removed from V and 6 bases from J, the gap between germline ends came to 15 bases. CDR3 length: 14 residues. CDR1 is SNHLY, CDR2 FYNNEI, per germline. This TCR was sampled from a female donor with metastatic renal cell carcinoma. The chain uses TRBV2 and TRBJ1-2; a possible D gene is TRBD1 (6 bases). This sample comprised lymph node tissue, obtained from a patient treated with anti-PD-1 therapy. DNA for the CDR3: TGTGCCAGCAGTGTTAACAGGGCGACGGATGGCTACACCTTC. Amino acid sequence: CASSVNRATDGYTF.